This T cell receptor beta chain came from a study of cytomegalovirus exposure and HLA in healthy donors. Study-wide points: It was shown in a later analysis that HLA-associated TCR beta chains were more clonally expanded than other, equally common chains.

V lost 3 bases, J lost 5 bases, and 8 bases stayed unmatched. Germline V CDR1 and CDR2: WNHNN, SYGVQD (reference sequence). The CDR3 runs 15 residues. The PCR employed 60 Vbeta primers together with 13 Jbeta primers. Using immunoSEQ multiplex PCR, the repertoire was profiled, and TCRdb retains in-frame clones only, with some absent. The sample contains 200,000 to 250,000 clones, 80% to 90% of which appear only once. About this clone itself: Its antigen remains unidentified.

The TCR was taken from a woman between 18 and 29 years old in good health and CMV-seronegative. Sequencing used PBMCs. The gene calls are TRBV10-1 and TRBJ2-7; the match to TRBD1 covers 9 bases. CDR3 nucleotides: TGCGCCAGCAGTGACCCGGGACAGGGCCCCCACGAGCAGTACTTC. Translated, it gives CASSDPGQGPHEQYF.